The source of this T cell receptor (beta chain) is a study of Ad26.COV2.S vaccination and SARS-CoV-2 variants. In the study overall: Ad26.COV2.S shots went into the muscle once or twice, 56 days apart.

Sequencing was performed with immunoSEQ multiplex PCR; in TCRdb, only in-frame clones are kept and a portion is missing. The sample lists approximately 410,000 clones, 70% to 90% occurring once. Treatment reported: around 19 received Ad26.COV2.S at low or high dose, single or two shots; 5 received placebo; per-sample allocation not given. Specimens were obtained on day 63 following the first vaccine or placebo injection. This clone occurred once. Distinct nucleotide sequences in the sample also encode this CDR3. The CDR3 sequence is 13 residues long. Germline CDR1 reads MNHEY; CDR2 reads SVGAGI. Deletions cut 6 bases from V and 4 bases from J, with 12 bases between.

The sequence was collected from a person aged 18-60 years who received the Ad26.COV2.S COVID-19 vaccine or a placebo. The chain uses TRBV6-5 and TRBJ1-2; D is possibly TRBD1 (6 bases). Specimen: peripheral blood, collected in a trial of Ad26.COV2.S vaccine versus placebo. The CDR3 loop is CASRPTGRYGYTF. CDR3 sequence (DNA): TGTGCCAGCAGACCAACAGGGCGCTATGGCTACACCTTC.